The 20 T cell receptor beta chains reported below all come from one sample, sequenced in a study of regulatory T cells in long-lasting Graves disease. Time point given: newly diagnosed GD, antithyroid drugs for less than 3 months. RNA isolated from PBMCs was used to make the TCR library. Sequencing libraries for TCR beta were prepared with iRepertoire HTBI primers and Arm-PCR of CDR3 regions. TCRdb analysed the multiplex PCR reads with MiXCR anew, one entry per CDR3 protein. The sample includes hundreds of thousands of distinct CDR3 sequences, 16% of them seen just once. This same sample was also part of a study on T cells in Graves' hyperthyroidism and ophthalmopathy.

The sample was peripheral blood mononuclear cells (PBMCs), taken at new diagnosis, from a patient treated with antithyroid drugs. These TCRs come from a woman between 25 and 40 years old with Graves disease.

The chain carries TRBV19 and TRBJ1-1; TRBD1 is a possible D gene (5 bases). The CDR3 consists of 11 residues. The V gene lost 9 bases and the J gene lost 9 bases, with 14 bases spanning the gap. CDR1 and CDR2 (germline): LNHDA, SQIVND (reference sequence). In nucleotides, the CDR3 is TGTGCCAGCACCTCCGGGACTAAAGCTTTCTTT. This gives the protein CASTSGTKAFF.

This clonotype came up a few times. The chain couples TRBV29-1 to TRBJ1-2; D gene ambiguous. V lost 6 bases and J lost 3, with 14 bases in between. Germline CDR1 is SQVTM and CDR2 is ANQGSEA. The CDR3 covers 13 residues. Here the CDR3 DNA reads TGCAGCGTCCCTTCGGACGGCTACTATGGCTACACCTTC. Protein: CSVPSDGYYGYTF.

This clonotype was seen more than once but under ten times. The chain is built from TRBV19 and TRBJ1-6; 11 bases fit TRBD1. CDR1 is LNHDA and CDR2 is SQIVND in the germline V gene (reference sequence). The CDR3 runs 15 residues. Losses at the gene ends were 5 bases for V and 4 bases for J; bases not matched to a gene: 1. The CDR3 DNA sequence: TGTGCCAGTAGTGGGACAGGGGGATATAATTCACCCCTCCACTTT. This sequence encodes CASSGTGGYNSPLHF. Drawing the rest from reference TRBV19 and TRBJ1-6, the complete variable domain is DGGITQSPKYLFRKEGQNVTLSCEQNLNHDAMYWYRQDPGQGLRLIYYSQIVNDFQKGDIAEGYSVSREKKESFPLTVTSAQKNPTAFYLCASSGTGGYNSPLHFGNGTRLTVT.

V is TRBV7-9 and J is TRBJ2-7; D unclear. Germline loops: CDR1 SEHNR, CDR2 FQNEAQ (reference sequence). The CDR3 contains 13 residues. Trimming removed 5 bases at V and 4 bases at J, with 12 bases between. Here the CDR3 reads CASSLPPGYEQYF. Here the CDR3 DNA reads TGTGCCAGCAGCCTACCTCCCGGTTACGAGCAGTACTTC.

The chain uses TRBV27 and TRBJ2-3; D may be TRBD2 (6 bases). The CDR3 loop spans 14 amino acids. Per the germline V gene, CDR1 is MNHEY and CDR2 is SMNVEV (reference sequence). V gave up 6 bases and J gave up 4 bases, with 14 bases separating them. The CDR3 reads CASSLGPGADTQYF. Here the CDR3 DNA reads TGTGCCAGCAGCCTTGGGCCGGGGGCAGATACGCAGTATTTT.

The chain links TRBV7-8 to TRBJ1-1; D possibly corresponds to TRBD1 (5 bases). Germline V CDR1 and CDR2: SGHVS, FQNEAQ. This CDR3 comprises 17 residues. The V gene lost 5 bases and the J gene lost 8 bases, with 27 bases spanning the gap. The CDR3 loop is CASSQKRQQVGEQEAFF. The CDR3, as DNA: TGTGCCAGCAGCCAAAAAAGGCAACAGGTGGGGGAACAAGAAGCTTTCTTT.

This chain uses TRBV7-9 with TRBJ2-2; D is unclear. The CDR3 runs 13 residues. V gave up 5 bases and J gave up 6 bases, with 10 bases separating them. Germline V gene data show CDR1 as SEHNR and CDR2 as FQNEAQ (reference sequence). The CDR3 sequence: CASSGVGAGELFF. CDR3 DNA sequence: TGTGCCAGCAGCGGGGTAGGCGCCGGGGAGCTGTTTTTT.

This clonotype showed up just a few times. This sequence joins TRBV3-1 and TRBJ2-7; D is uncertain. Germline V lookup: CDR1 LGHDT, CDR2 YNNKEL (reference sequence). The CDR3 sequence is 16 residues long. The ends were cut back, 0 bases at V and 7 bases at J, with 19 bases in the middle. CDR3 amino acids: CASSQDQFSRHREQYF. The DNA for the CDR3 is TGTGCCAGCAGCCAAGATCAGTTTTCGCGGCACAGAGAGCAGTACTTC.

This clonotype was observed many times. The rearrangement uses TRBV7-2 and TRBJ2-1; 12 bases map to TRBD2. The CDR3 length is 16 residues. The ends lost 0 bases at V and 6 bases at J; junction bases unmatched: 3. Germline-derived CDR1 and CDR2 are SGHTA and FQGNSA. The CDR3 region has the DNA TGTGCCAGCAGCTTAGCGCTAGCGGGAGGGCCCAATGAGCAGTTCTTC. Its translation is CASSLALAGGPNEQFF. Filled out from reference TRBV7-2 and TRBJ2-1, the complete variable domain reads GAGVSQSPSNKVTEKGKDVELRCDPISGHTALYWYRQSLGQGLEFLIYFQGNSAPDKSGLPSDRFSAERTGGSVSTLTIQRTQQEDSAVYLCASSLALAGGPNEQFFGPGTRLTVL.

This clonotype was picked up many times. V usage is TRBV28 and J usage is TRBJ1-5; D may be TRBD1 (6 bases). Germline CDR1 and CDR2: MDHEN and SYDVKM. The length of the CDR3 is 15 residues. Trimming cost V 5 bases and J 4 bases, with 15 bases left between them. The CDR3 loop is CASSPTPGDNQPQHF. The CDR3 DNA sequence: TGTGCCAGCAGTCCCACCCCAGGGGATAATCAGCCCCAGCATTTT.

In its sample, this clonotype was seen a few times. The chain has TRBV7-8 and TRBJ2-1; D gene uncertain. Trimming shortened V by 4 bases and J by 8 bases, and 9 bases separated the two germline ends. Germline-derived CDR1 and CDR2 are SGHVS and FQNEAQ. This CDR3 is 12 amino acids long. The CDR3, as DNA: TGTGCCAGCAGCTATAACGGTGATGAGCAGTTCTTC. Its protein is CASSYNGDEQFF.

The genes are TRBV28 and TRBJ1-5; perhaps TRBD1 as D (6 bases). This CDR3 is 14 amino acids long. The germline gives CDR1 MDHEN, CDR2 SYDVKM. V lost 7 bases, J lost 7 bases, and 17 bases lay in between. The CDR3 loop is CASNRSGTKQPQHF. In nucleotides, the CDR3 is TGTGCCAGCAACCGATCGGGGACAAAACAGCCCCAGCATTTT. The whole variable domain, remainder taken from reference TRBV28 and TRBJ1-5, is DVKVTQSSRYLVKRTGEKVFLECVQDMDHENMFWYRQDPGLGLRLIYFSYDVKMKEKGDIPEGYSVSREKKERFSLILESASTNQTSMYLCASNRSGTKQPQHFGDGTRLSIL.

Worth noting for this clonotype: A much larger clonotype is one base distant, so this may be a read error. The chain couples TRBV6-1 to TRBJ1-2; TRBD1 might be the D (6 bases). CDR3 length: 14 amino acids. Trimming removed 8 bases from V and 4 bases from J, with 17 bases in between. Germline V gene sequence: CDR1 MNHNS, CDR2 SASEGT. The CDR3 region is CASRRDKGSYGYTF. CDR3 sequence (DNA): TGTGCCAGCCGCCGGGACAAGGGCTCCTATGGCTACACCTTC.

This clonotype was observed at least ten times. This rearrangement joins TRBV20-1 to TRBJ1-4; perhaps TRBD1 as D (6 bases). This CDR3 region has 14 residues. Germline V gene lookup returns CDR1 DFQATT and CDR2 SNEGSKA (reference sequence). V shed 0 bases and J shed 7 bases, with 12 bases lying between them. Written as DNA, the CDR3 is TGCAGTGCTAGAGATTACGGGGGCAGTGAAAAACTGTTTTTT. Translating it yields CSARDYGGSEKLFF.

This clonotype was observed a handful of times. The genes are TRBV5-1 and TRBJ2-3; 9 nucleotides agree with TRBD2. This CDR3 region has 16 residues. Losses at the gene ends were 2 bases for V and 4 bases for J; bases not matched to a gene: 8. Germline lookup yields CDR1 SGHRS and CDR2 YFSETQ. CDR3 bases: TGCGCCAGCAGCTTACGGACTAGCGTTCCCCCAGATACGCAGTATTTT. This sequence encodes CASSLRTSVPPDTQYF.

J is TRBJ2-7 and V is TRBV5-6; D may be TRBD2 (6 bases). This CDR3 has 15 residues. V lost 4 bases and J 5 bases, leaving 19 bases between the germline ends. Germline V gene data show CDR1 as SGHDT and CDR2 as YYEEEE. CDR3 residues: CASSPRLGGGHEQYF. In nucleotides, the CDR3 is TGTGCCAGCAGCCCTCGACTCGGGGGAGGACACGAGCAGTACTTC.

This clonotype was seen more than once but under ten times. V is TRBV2 and J is TRBJ2-7; TRBD1 is a possible D gene (7 bases). CDR1 is SNHLY, CDR2 FYNNEI, per germline. With 6 bases removed from V and 9 bases from J, the gap between germline ends came to 21 bases. This CDR3 region has 14 residues. The CDR3 loop is CASSLAGGIGGQYF. CDR3 sequence (DNA): TGTGCCAGCAGCTTAGCAGGGGGGATCGGCGGGCAGTACTTC.

In its sample, this clonotype was seen many times. The chain has TRBV6-1 and TRBJ2-7; no clear D. The ends were cut back, 6 bases at V and 5 bases at J, with 17 bases in the middle. This CDR3 has 14 residues. The germline V gene encodes CDR1 MNHNS and CDR2 SASEGT. The CDR3 is CASRAPAETNEQYF. CDR3 nucleotide sequence: TGTGCCAGCAGAGCGCCGGCGGAAACCAACGAGCAGTACTTC.

Turning to this clonotype: This sequence may be a read error, since a much larger clone differs from it by one base. The chain links TRBV12-3 or TRBV12-4 to TRBJ2-7, with 8 bases identical to TRBD1. The CDR3 loop spans 14 amino acids. The DNA for the CDR3 is TGTGCCAGCAATTTGGGGACAGGATACTACGGGCAGTACTTC. As protein: CASNLGTGYYGQYF.

The genes are TRBV7-8 and TRBJ2-7; tentative D call: TRBD2 (5 bases). V was shortened by 3 bases and J by 6 bases, with 9 bases between the two germline ends. The germline gives CDR1 SGHVS, CDR2 FQNEAQ. The CDR3 is made up of 12 amino acids. The CDR3: CASSFFSGEQYF. CDR3 sequence (DNA): TGTGCCAGCAGCTTTTTCAGCGGCGAGCAGTACTTC.